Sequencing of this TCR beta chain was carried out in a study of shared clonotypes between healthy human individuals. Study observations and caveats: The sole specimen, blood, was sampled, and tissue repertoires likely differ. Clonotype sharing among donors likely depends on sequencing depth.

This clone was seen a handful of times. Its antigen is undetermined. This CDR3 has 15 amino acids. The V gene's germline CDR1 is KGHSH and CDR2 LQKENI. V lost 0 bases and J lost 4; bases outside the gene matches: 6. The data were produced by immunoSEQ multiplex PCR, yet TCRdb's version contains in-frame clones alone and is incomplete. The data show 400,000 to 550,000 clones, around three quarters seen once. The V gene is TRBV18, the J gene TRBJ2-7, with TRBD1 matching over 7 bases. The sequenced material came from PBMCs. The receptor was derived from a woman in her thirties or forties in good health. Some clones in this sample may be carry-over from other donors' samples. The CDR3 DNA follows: TGTGCCAGCTCACCACCGAACAGGGGCCTATACGAGCAGTACTTC. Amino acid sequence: CASSPPNRGLYEQYF.